Detailed here is one T cell receptor (beta chain). The target antigen is unknown. The CDR3 spans 15 residues. The record originates from a study of OX40 agonist ivuxolimab in advanced cancers. Assay used: immunoSEQ multiplex PCR; TCRdb lists only in-frame clones, some missing. The profile shows roughly 93,000 clones, about 84% of them singletons. Findings of the study overall: At 0.1-3.0 mg/kg, partial responders had clonal expansion among the lowest observed. In a subset of nonresponders, normalized T-cell clonal expansion was also low.

This TCR derives from an adult with an advanced solid tumor such as melanoma, head and neck, liver or kidney cancer. The rearrangement uses TRBV21-1 and TRBJ1-4; the table assigns TRBD1, which was not confirmed against the DNA. TRBV21-1 is noted as a pseudogene. Specimen: CD4+ or CD8+ T cells sorted from blood, collected in a trial of the OX40 agonist ivuxolimab. The CDR3 region has the DNA TGTGCCAGCAGCAAGCCCGGGACAGGGGTTGAAAAACTGTTTTTT. It yields the protein CASSKPGTGVEKLFF.